These 27 T cell receptor beta chains came from one sample sequenced in a study of Ad26.COV2.S vaccination and SARS-CoV-2 variants. Sequenced by immunoSEQ multiplex PCR; TCRdb stores in-frame clones only, minus some. Here the sample spans some 190,000 clones, approximately 88% being singletons. The sample consisted of peripheral blood, taken after recovery from COVID-19. Receptors were obtained from a human donor who had recovered from COVID-19.

V usage is TRBV19 and J usage is TRBJ1-5, with 9 positions matching TRBD1. The CDR3 spans 15 residues. CDR1 and CDR2 from the germline V gene are LNHDA and SQIVND (reference sequence). J lost 6 bases, V lost 5 bases, and 8 bases had no gene match. CDR3 DNA: TGTGCCAGTAGTCTCCGGGACAGGGTTGTTCAGCCCCAGCATTTT. It translates to CASSLRDRVVQPQHF.

This clone was detected once. The chain employs TRBV5-1 and TRBJ2-7; D is undetermined. The CDR3 sequence is 13 residues long. Germline CDR1 reads SGHRS; CDR2 reads YFSETQ. With 4 bases removed from V and 7 bases from J, the gap between germline ends came to 15 bases. The CDR3 protein is CASSLTVAGEQYF. CDR3 nucleotides: TGCGCCAGCAGCCTCACGGTAGCAGGAGAGCAGTACTTC.

A few counts support this clone. This sequence joins TRBV7-3 and TRBJ2-7; 8 nucleotides line up with TRBD2. V shed 2 bases and J 0 bases; nucleotides not matched to a gene: 3. Germline V CDR1 and CDR2: SGHTA, FQGTGA. The CDR3 is made up of 15 amino acids. The CDR3: CASSLHGGASYEQYF. DNA of the CDR3: TGTGCCAGCAGCTTACACGGGGGGGCCTCCTACGAGCAGTACTTC. Variable domain in full (rest from reference TRBV7-3 and TRBJ2-7): GAGVSQTPSNKVTEKGKYVELRCDPISGHTALYWYRQSLGQGPEFLIYFQGTGAADDSGLPNDRFFAVRPEGSVSTLKIQRTERGDSAVYLCASSLHGGASYEQYFGPGTRLTVT.

The chain is built from TRBV4-1 and TRBJ2-5; 9 bases line up with TRBD2. The CDR3 covers 16 residues. J was trimmed by 4 bases and V by 3 bases; bases with no gene match: 9. CDR1 is MGHRA and CDR2 is YSYEKL in the germline V gene. The CDR3 is CASSHLAGEGAETQYF. Here the CDR3 DNA reads TGCGCCAGCAGCCATTTAGCGGGAGAGGGGGCAGAGACCCAGTACTTC.

This clone was observed a single time. The V call is TRBV3-1 (or the pseudogene TRBV3-2), the J call TRBJ2-1, with a possible D match to TRBD1 (6 bases). This CDR3 is 20 amino acids long. The germline V and J ends were trimmed by 4 bases and 1 base, with 26 bases remaining between them. Germline V gene data show CDR1 as LGHDT and CDR2 as YNNKEL (reference sequence). This CDR3 is CASSPPWTVVDPPSYNEQFF. The CDR3 DNA sequence: TGTGCCAGCAGCCCACCCTGGACAGTAGTAGACCCCCCATCCTACAATGAGCAGTTCTTC.

V and J are TRBV5-1 and TRBJ1-1, with D unclear. The CDR3 extends over 15 amino acids. Looked up from germline, CDR1 is SGHRS and CDR2 is YFSETQ. V lost 0 bases, J lost 1 base, and 10 bases lay in between. CDR3 bases: TGCGCCAGCAGCTTGGATCGGCCGGAGAACACTGAAGCTTTCTTT. This codes for CASSLDRPENTEAFF.

This clone was seen a single time. This chain uses TRBV9 with TRBJ2-1; tentative D call: TRBD2 (5 bases). CDR3 length: 16 residues. CDR1 and CDR2 (germline): SGDLS, YYNGEE. Between the trimmed V and J ends, which lost 0 bases and 2 bases, there was a span of 12 bases. For the CDR3, the DNA is TGTGCCAGCAGCGTAGACCACCGGGATGCCTACAATGAGCAGTTCTTC. Translating gives CASSVDHRDAYNEQFF.

The rearrangement links TRBV11-3 to TRBJ2-2; D is tentatively TRBD1 or TRBD2 (5 bases each). The germline gives CDR1 SGHNT, CDR2 YENEEA. Trimming removed 3 bases from V and 5 bases from J, with 16 bases in between. The length of the CDR3 is 16 residues. The CDR3 region is CASSFDRTWETGELFF. CDR3 DNA: TGTGCCAGCAGCTTCGATAGGACATGGGAGACCGGGGAGCTGTTTTTT.

About this clone itself: Other DNA sequences in the same sample also yield this CDR3. The V and J genes are TRBV7-2 and TRBJ2-7; D is unresolved. Trimming shortened V by 6 bases and J by 0 bases, and 3 bases separated the two germline ends. Germline lookup yields CDR1 SGHTA and CDR2 FQGNSA. CDR3 size: 11 residues. The CDR3 DNA is TGTGCCAGCAGTCTCTCCTACGAGCAGTACTTC. It encodes CASSLSYEQYF.

The V call is TRBV5-1, the J call TRBJ1-1; 7 bases align to TRBD1. The V and J ends lost 4 bases and 4 bases, in that order; junction bases with no gene match: 13. Germline-derived CDR1 and CDR2 are SGHRS and YFSETQ. This CDR3 has 16 amino acids. CDR3 sequence (DNA): TGCGCCAGCAGCGTTATGGGACAGCTAAGCGGCACTGAAGCTTTCTTT. Translated: CASSVMGQLSGTEAFF. The full variable domain, its missing parts supplied by reference TRBV5-1 and TRBJ1-1, is KAGVTQTPRYLIKTRGQQVTLSCSPISGHRSVSWYQQTPGQGLQFLFEYFSETQRNKGNFPGRFSGRQFSNSRSEMNVSTLELGDSALYLCASSVMGQLSGTEAFFGQGTRLTVV.

Notes on this clone: Other DNA sequences from this sample encode an identical CDR3 as well. This sequence joins TRBV13 and TRBJ1-2; 11 positions agree with TRBD1. V shed 7 bases and J 4 bases; nucleotides not matched to a gene: 5. CDR1 and CDR2 (germline): PRHDT, FYEKMQ (reference sequence). CDR3 size: 14 residues. This CDR3 is CASTWTGGSYGYTF. DNA for the CDR3: TGTGCCAGCACCTGGACAGGGGGCTCCTATGGCTACACCTTC.

This sequence joins TRBV9 and TRBJ2-1; a weak D match, TRBD2 (5 bases). Trimming pared 2 bases from V and 5 bases from J, leaving 14 bases between. The CDR3 is made up of 15 amino acids. From germline, CDR1 is SGDLS and CDR2 YYNGEE. The CDR3 sequence is CASSVGVLPNNEQFF. In nucleotides, the CDR3 is TGTGCCAGCAGCGTCGGGGTTTTACCCAACAATGAGCAGTTCTTC.

The rearrangement joins TRBV3-1 (or the pseudogene TRBV3-2) to TRBJ2-7; 7 bases are shared with TRBD2. The germline gives CDR1 LGHDT, CDR2 YNNKEL (reference sequence). There are 16 residues in the CDR3. V gave up 1 base and J gave up 7 bases; unmatched junction bases: 13. Here the CDR3 reads CASSQGTGTTLGEQYF. In nucleotides, the CDR3 is TGTGCCAGCAGCCAAGGGACCGGGACTACCTTAGGGGAGCAGTACTTC.

The chain links TRBV6-5 to TRBJ1-1, with TRBD1 identical over 7 bases. V shed 7 bases and J 1 base; nucleotides not matched to a gene: 6. Germline V gene data show CDR1 as MNHEY and CDR2 as SVGAGI. The CDR3 spans 14 residues. Written as DNA, the CDR3 is TGTGCCAGCAAGGGGGGGACAGCGAACACTGAAGCTTTCTTT. The encoded protein is CASKGGTANTEAFF.

V is TRBV6-1 and J is TRBJ1-6; D remains unclear. This CDR3 region has 14 residues. V shed 3 bases and J shed 1 base, with 4 bases lying between them. Per germline, CDR1 MNHNS and CDR2 SASEGT. CDR3 amino acids: CASSDRSYNSPLHF. The CDR3 DNA follows: TGTGCCAGCAGTGACAGGTCCTATAATTCACCCCTCCACTTT.

The table lists this clone with a count of one. J is TRBJ2-5 and V is TRBV4-1, with TRBD1 as a possible D gene (6 bases). V was trimmed by 3 bases and J by 4 bases, leaving 12 bases between them. The CDR3 has 14 amino acids. The germline V gene has CDR1 MGHRA and CDR2 YSYEKL. The CDR3 protein is CASSQASGVETQYF. CDR3 sequence (DNA): TGCGCCAGCAGCCAGGCCTCAGGGGTAGAGACCCAGTACTTC.

The V call is TRBV21-1, the J call TRBJ2-1; no check of the table's D call, TRBD1, against the DNA was made. TRBV21-1 has pseudogene status. This CDR3 is built from 15 residues. The CDR3 DNA follows: TGTGCCAGCAGTTCCAGGGGCGCCCGGGACCATGAGCAGTTCTTC. Residues: CASSSRGARDHEQFF.

The rearrangement uses TRBV19 and TRBJ2-3; 8 nucleotides line up with TRBD2. Germline V gene sequence: CDR1 LNHDA, CDR2 SQIVND (reference sequence). The CDR3 is 17 amino acids. J gave up 0 bases and V 4 bases, and 9 bases lay outside the gene matches. CDR3: CASSTAGGLLSTDTQYF. The CDR3 DNA reads TGTGCCAGTAGTACGGCGGGGGGCCTCCTAAGCACAGATACGCAGTATTTT.

This chain uses TRBV11-1 with TRBJ2-7, with 8 bases lining up with TRBD1. This CDR3 comprises 12 residues. Looked up from germline, CDR1 is SGHAT and CDR2 is FQDESV (reference sequence). After removal of 3 bases from V and 6 bases from J, the junction contained 1 base not matched to a gene. CDR3 residues: CASSFDRGEQYF. CDR3 coding DNA: TGTGCCAGCAGCTTCGACAGGGGCGAGCAGTACTTC.

The CDR3 is CAWSGTAGSYEQYF. The DNA of the CDR3 is TGTGCCTGGAGCGGGACAGCGGGGAGCTACGAGCAGTACTTC. The chain employs TRBV30 and TRBJ2-7; D may be TRBD1 or TRBD2 (7 bases each). Per germline, CDR1 GTSNPN and CDR2 SVGIG (reference sequence). V shed 3 bases and J shed 3 bases, with 15 bases lying between them. CDR3 length: 14 amino acids.

This chain links TRBV27 with TRBJ1-2; 9 nucleotides line up with TRBD1. Germline assignment: CDR1 MNHEY and CDR2 SMNVEV (reference sequence). This CDR3 spans 15 amino acids. The ends lost 4 bases at V and 4 bases at J; junction bases unmatched: 7. For the CDR3, the DNA is TGTGCCAGCAGTTCATCGAACAGGGGGCTCTATGGCTACACCTTC. This sequence encodes CASSSSNRGLYGYTF.

This chain links TRBV14 with TRBJ1-2; D uncertain. The germline V gene encodes CDR1 SGHDN and CDR2 FVKESK. The CDR3 is 14 residues long. Trimming shortened V by 1 base and J by 4 bases, and 10 bases separated the two germline ends. The CDR3 DNA sequence: TGTGCCAGCAGCCAAGTGAACATTTTCTATGGCTACACCTTC. Encoded protein: CASSQVNIFYGYTF.

This chain joins TRBV3-1 (or the pseudogene TRBV3-2) and TRBJ2-3; D is unresolved. CDR1 LGHDT and CDR2 YNNKEL come from the germline V gene (reference sequence). The CDR3 consists of 13 residues. V was shortened by 0 bases and J by 8 bases, with 9 bases between the two germline ends. The CDR3 protein is CASSQERQATQYF. The CDR3 DNA reads as TGTGCCAGCAGCCAAGAAAGGCAGGCTACGCAGTATTTT.

This clone occurred once. CDR3 region: CSASSSGRQGAQKSPLHF. CDR3 in DNA: TGCAGTGCTAGTAGTTCGGGTAGGCAGGGGGCGCAAAAATCACCCCTCCACTTT. This sequence joins TRBV20-1 and TRBJ1-6; 8 bases are shared with TRBD1. V shed 3 bases and J 10 bases; nucleotides not matched to a gene: 20. The CDR3 length is 18 residues. Germline assignment: CDR1 DFQATT and CDR2 SNEGSKA (reference sequence).

This chain joins TRBV23-1 and TRBJ2-7, with 9 bases aligning to TRBD2. TRBV23-1 is annotated as an ORF whose role is uncertain. J lost 5 bases, V lost 3 bases, and 8 bases had no gene match. This CDR3 spans 15 amino acids. The CDR3 DNA reads as TGCGCCAGCAGTCATGTTAGCGGGAGTCCCAACGAGCAGTACTTC. Its protein is CASSHVSGSPNEQYF.

The chain combines TRBV11-3 with TRBJ2-1; D gene ambiguous. V was cut by 0 bases and J by 7 bases, with 13 bases left in between. The CDR3 consists of 15 residues. Germline V CDR1 and CDR2: SGHNT, YENEEA. As DNA, the CDR3 is TGTGCCAGCAGCTTAGATGGAGTAGGACGAAATGAGCAGTTCTTC. Protein product: CASSLDGVGRNEQFF.

The V gene is TRBV18, the J gene TRBJ2-7; no clear D. Trimming removed 2 bases from V and 3 bases from J, with 11 bases in between. The germline V gene has CDR1 KGHSH and CDR2 LQKENI. The CDR3 covers 14 residues. The CDR3 is CASSPAASDYEQYF. The CDR3 region has the DNA TGTGCCAGCTCACCAGCAGCGTCTGACTACGAGCAGTACTTC.